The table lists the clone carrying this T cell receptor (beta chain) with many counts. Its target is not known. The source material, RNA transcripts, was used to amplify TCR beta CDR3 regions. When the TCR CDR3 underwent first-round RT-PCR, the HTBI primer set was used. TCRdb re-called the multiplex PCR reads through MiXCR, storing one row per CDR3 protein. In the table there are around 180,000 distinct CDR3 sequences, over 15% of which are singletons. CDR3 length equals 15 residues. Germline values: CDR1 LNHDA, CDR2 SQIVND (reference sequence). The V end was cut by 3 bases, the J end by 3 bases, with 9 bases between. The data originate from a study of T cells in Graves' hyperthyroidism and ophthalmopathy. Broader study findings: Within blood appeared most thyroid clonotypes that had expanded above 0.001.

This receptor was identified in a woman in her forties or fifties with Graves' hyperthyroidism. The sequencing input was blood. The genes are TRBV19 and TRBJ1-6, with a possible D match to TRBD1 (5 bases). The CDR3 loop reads CASSIQGDYNSPLHF. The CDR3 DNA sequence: TGTGCCAGTAGTATCCAGGGAGACTATAATTCACCCCTCCACTTT.